These T cell receptor beta chains were read from a single sample in a study of shared clonotypes between healthy human individuals. Profiled with immunoSEQ multiplex PCR; TCRdb holds only in-frame clones, not every one. The sample comprises about 680,000 clones, roughly 78% of which are singletons, and around 2% rests with the top ten. The sample was memory CD4+ T cells sorted from blood. The receptors come from a woman younger than 45 in good health. Each CDR3 is given with its conserved first and last residue. The D gene is left open where the match is weak.

>TRBV2|.|TRBJ2-4
TGTGCCAGCAGTGAGACAGTACAGAACATTCAGTACTTC
CASSETVQNIQYF
>TRBV7-2|.|TRBJ2-7
TGTGCCAGCAGCTTAGGGGACGAGCAGTACTTC
CASSLGDEQYF
>TRBV28|.|TRBJ2-7
TGTGCCAGCAGTCAACGAACCCACGAGCAGTACTTC
CASSQRTHEQYF
>TRBV5-1|.|TRBJ1-2
TGCGCCAGCAGTTTGGCAGACTATGGCTACACCTTC
CASSLADYGYTF
>TRBV21-1|.|TRBJ2-7
TGTGCCAGCAGCAAAGGACGAACAACCTACGAGCAGTACTTC
CASSKGRTTYEQYF
>TRBV7-2|.|TRBJ1-6
TGTGCCAGCAGGGCCCTAGGGGCGCTCCACTTT
CASRALGALHF
>TRBV5-1|TRBD1|TRBJ2-7
TGCGCCAGCAGCTGGGACAGGGCTGGCGAGCAGTACTTC
CASSWDRAGEQYF
>TRBV4-1|.|TRBJ2-5
TGCGCCAGCAGCCATGTGGGCCCAACAAAAGAGACCCAGTACTTC
CASSHVGPTKETQYF
>TRBV7-9|TRBD2|TRBJ2-5
TGTGCCAGCAGCCCAGGACTAGCGGGAGCCACTGACGAGACCCAGTACTTC
CASSPGLAGATDETQYF
>TRBV25-1|.|TRBJ1-5
TGTGCCAGCAGTGATGAGGGGAATCAGCCCCAGCATTTT
CASSDEGNQPQHF